The sequence of this T cell receptor (beta chain) was determined in a study of T-cell reconstitution after alpha-beta-depleted transplantation in children (dated by TCRdb to 2015 to 2016). With regard to the full study: Using TCR repertoire profiling, the study quantitatively followed how T-cell immune reconstitution unfolded in children after TCRalphabeta/CD19-depleted allogeneic hematopoietic cell transplantation. Study-level results and caveats: In some patients, the high TCRbeta diversity seen at day 60 was put down to recipient T cells and intrathymic progenitors that had survived conditioning. Over subsequent months, a decline in hyperexpanded clone frequencies was noted, and after one year, T-cell counts and TCRbeta diversity were mostly ascribed to newly produced T cells. The apparently early recovery of alphabetaT-cell counts about two months after transplant reportedly depended on only several hundred rapidly expanded clones that came from non-depleted graft cells.

Reading the germline V gene gives CDR1 LGHNT and CDR2 FRNRAP. The CDR3 measures 15 amino acids from cysteine to phenylalanine. Only CDR3 DNA is held: 45 bases, read in frame from base 1. At the junction V is shortened by 6 bases and J by 2 bases; bases outside the gene matches: 10. Library generation was performed with PCR. Sequencing took place on an Illumina HiSeq 2500. TCR libraries were prepared with molecular barcoding, using unique molecular identifiers to normalize TCRbeta repertoire quantification. The raw public data were reprocessed by TCRdb itself: fastp quality trimming at Q25, MiXCR clonotype calling, in-frame beta chains only. Each CDR3 protein gets just one entry, which takes the most common genes and DNA from the rows behind it. This sample holds hundreds of thousands of distinct CDR3 sequences; over 10% were observed only once. Around 2.2% of the sample is held by the ten biggest clonotypes.

The treatment or condition label, as the study defines it: allogeneic hematopoietic cell transplantation with graft depleted of TCRalphabeta T cells and CD19 B cells. Transplant recipients were children who received TCRalphabeta/CD19-depleted allogeneic hematopoietic cell grafts. This clonotype was seen a few times. Its specific antigen is unknown. No per-base quality is available; no much larger clone lies one base away. The chain uses TRBV12-5 and TRBJ2-7; TRBD1 matches 7 bases in the middle. The sequences come from PBMCs, mostly from graft donor cells, collected 360 days after TCRalphabeta/CD19-depleted stem cell transplant. This TCR derives from a male patient between 5 and 17 years old who had a stem cell transplant for acute myeloid leukemia, so the T cells may come from the graft donor. CDR3 region: CASGPTGPITYEQYF. The nucleotides read TGTGCTAGTGGCCCGACAGGGCCGATTACCTACGAGCAGTACTTC.